The 22 T cell receptor beta chains presented below share a single source sample, sequenced in a study of shared clonotypes between healthy human individuals. This table comes from immunoSEQ multiplex PCR, and its TCRdb copy is limited to in-frame clones, with some not included. The repertoire consists of about 820,000 clones, with 80% to 95% occurring once and the leading ten covering approximately 25%. CD45RO-negative cells were positively selected for CCR7, leaving out terminally differentiated effector memory CD45RA+ cells. Source material: naive CD8+ T cells sorted from blood. The receptors here all came from a man aged 30-40 years in good health.

The chain couples TRBV7-2 to TRBJ1-3; 7 bases match TRBD1. Trimming removed 5 bases from V and 0 bases from J; junction bases left unmatched: 10. The CDR3 spans 17 residues. Germline loops: CDR1 SGHTA, CDR2 FQGNSA. DNA for the CDR3: TGTGCCAGCAGCCGGGACAGAGCAAAAGACTCTGGAAACACCATATATTTT. Its translation: CASSRDRAKDSGNTIYF.

This clone was detected once. The chain is built from TRBV28 and TRBJ1-1; D gene unclear. The CDR3 length is 12 residues. Trimming shortened V by 10 bases and J by 1 base, and 10 bases separated the two germline ends. The germline V gene encodes CDR1 MDHEN and CDR2 SYDVKM. The CDR3 DNA reads as TGTGCCATAAGTCCAACGAACACTGAAGCTTTCTTT. Protein: CAISPTNTEAFF.

As DNA, the CDR3 is TGTGCCAGCAGCTTATTGGGAGGGGCCCGACAGTTAGAACAAGAGACCCAGTACTTC. Encoded protein: CASSLLGGARQLEQETQYF. J is TRBJ2-5 and V is TRBV7-9; 7 nucleotides match TRBD2. V lost 2 bases and J lost 2; bases outside the gene matches: 17. Germline V lookup: CDR1 SEHNR, CDR2 FQNEAQ (reference sequence). The CDR3 has 19 residues. Full variable domain (missing parts from reference TRBV7-9 and TRBJ2-5): DTGVSQNPRHKITKRGQNVTFRCDPISEHNRLYWYRQTLGQGPEFLTYFQNEAQLEKSRLLSDRFSAERPKGSFSTLEIQRTEQGDSAMYLCASSLLGGARQLEQETQYFGPGTRLLVL.

The rearrangement uses TRBV7-9 and TRBJ2-5, with a tentative D call TRBD1 (5 bases). This CDR3 spans 14 amino acids. Between the trimmed V and J ends, which lost 3 bases and 3 bases, there was a span of 11 bases. CDR1 and CDR2 from the germline V gene are SEHNR and FQNEAQ (reference sequence). The CDR3 is CASSFPGREETQYF. The CDR3 nucleotides are TGTGCCAGCAGCTTTCCCGGCAGGGAAGAGACCCAGTACTTC.

The chain carries TRBV9 and TRBJ2-4; weak D call: TRBD2 (5 bases). Germline V gives CDR1 SGDLS, CDR2 YYNGEE. The CDR3 is 16 amino acids. The V end lost 0 bases, the J end lost 0 bases, and 10 bases lay between the germline ends. The CDR3 nucleotides read TGTGCCAGCAGCGTAGGTGGAGGCCTAGCCAAAAACATTCAGTACTTC. Amino acid sequence: CASSVGGGLAKNIQYF. Together with reference TRBV9 and TRBJ2-4, the CDR3 gives the full variable domain: DSGVTQTPKHLITATGQRVTLRCSPRSGDLSVYWYQQSLDQGLQFLIQYYNGEERAKGNILERFSAQQFPDLHSELNLSSLELGDSALYFCASSVGGGLAKNIQYFGAGTRLSVL.

The V gene is TRBV6-5, the J gene TRBJ2-3; the D gene is possibly TRBD1 (5 bases). Germline V gene data show CDR1 as MNHEY and CDR2 as SVGAGI. This CDR3 is built from 15 residues. V lost 7 bases and J 2 bases, leaving 16 bases between the germline ends. The CDR3 loop reads CASKPDAGYTDTQYF. The CDR3 DNA sequence: TGTGCCAGCAAACCTGACGCAGGGTACACAGATACGCAGTATTTT.

J is TRBJ2-7 and V is TRBV27, with 8 bases fitting TRBD1. This CDR3 has 14 residues. V was pared by 8 bases and J by 2 bases, with 8 bases of the junction left unmatched. Germline V gives CDR1 MNHEY, CDR2 SMNVEV (reference sequence). CDR3 protein: CASAALDRAYEQYF. CDR3 in DNA: TGTGCCAGCGCGGCCTTGGACAGGGCCTACGAGCAGTACTTC.

V usage is TRBV28 and J usage is TRBJ2-7; possibly TRBD2 for D (5 bases). Trimming took off 7 bases at V and 4 bases at J, with 26 bases between the two ends. The CDR3 covers 17 residues. Germline V CDR1 and CDR2: MDHEN, SYDVKM. This CDR3 is CASIPLDFSGEIYEQYF. CDR3 nucleotides: TGTGCCAGCATTCCCCTTGACTTTTCTGGGGAGATTTACGAGCAGTACTTC.

The chain has TRBV2 and TRBJ2-2, with D maybe TRBD1 (6 bases). The germline gives CDR1 SNHLY, CDR2 FYNNEI. The V gene lost 5 bases and the J gene lost 2 bases, with 9 bases spanning the gap. The CDR3 spans 14 residues. Here the CDR3 DNA reads TGTGCCAGCAGTTTAGGGACAAACACCGGGGAGCTGTTTTTT. It encodes CASSLGTNTGELFF.

Concerning this clone: Other DNA sequences in this sample translate to the same CDR3. The rearrangement links TRBV19 to TRBJ2-7; 7 bases are a match to TRBD1. The CDR3 length is 13 residues. Germline loops: CDR1 LNHDA, CDR2 SQIVND (reference sequence). After removal of 3 bases from V and 3 bases from J, the junction contained 2 bases not matched to a gene. The CDR3 coding sequence is TGTGCCAGTAGTATCCGACAGGGCTACGAGCAGTACTTC. Protein: CASSIRQGYEQYF.

The chain uses TRBV6-5 and TRBJ1-1; D remains unclear. Germline CDR1 reads MNHEY; CDR2 reads SVGAGI. This CDR3 has 15 residues. V was pared by 2 bases and J by 2 bases, with 12 bases between. CDR3 sequence reads: CASSYGGGSNTEAFF. CDR3 sequence (DNA): TGTGCCAGCAGTTACGGTGGAGGGTCTAACACTGAAGCTTTCTTT.

This clone was picked up one time. The chain is built from TRBV5-1 and TRBJ2-3; 11 bases fit TRBD2. The CDR3 is made up of 15 amino acids. CDR1 SGHRS and CDR2 YFSETQ come from the germline V gene. With V trimmed by 3 bases and J by 2 bases, 2 bases remained unmatched. The CDR3 region is CASSWGLAVTDTQYF. The CDR3 nucleotides are TGCGCCAGCAGCTGGGGACTAGCGGTCACAGATACGCAGTATTTT.

The chain carries TRBV5-6 and TRBJ2-3; D not certain. V shed 1 base and J shed 7 bases, with 13 bases lying between them. The germline gives CDR1 SGHDT, CDR2 YYEEEE. The CDR3 totals 14 residues. Here the CDR3 DNA reads TGTGCCAGCAGCTTGATGGGCCAGTCCTATACGCAGTATTTT. Its protein product is CASSLMGQSYTQYF.

Only one count was recorded for this clone. The CDR3 DNA sequence: TGTGCCAGCAGCTTAAGACGGTCGAAGTCCTACAATGAGCAGTTCTTC. Translating it yields CASSLRRSKSYNEQFF. V gene TRBV7-9 combines with J gene TRBJ2-1; D is unresolved. The germline CDR1 and CDR2 sequences are SEHNR and FQNEAQ (reference sequence). The CDR3 covers 16 residues. The V end lost 2 bases, the J end lost 1 base, and 12 bases lay between the germline ends. Using reference TRBV7-9 and TRBJ2-1 for the parts outside the CDR3, the full variable domain is DTGVSQNPRHKITKRGQNVTFRCDPISEHNRLYWYRQTLGQGPEFLTYFQNEAQLEKSRLLSDRFSAERPKGSFSTLEIQRTEQGDSAMYLCASSLRRSKSYNEQFFGPGTRLTVL.

The genes are TRBV5-1 and TRBJ2-1; a weak D match, TRBD2 (5 bases). The CDR3 sequence is 16 residues long. V gave up 0 bases and J gave up 0 bases, with 10 bases separating them. Germline V lookup: CDR1 SGHRS, CDR2 YFSETQ. The DNA of the CDR3 is TGCGCCAGCAGCTTGGATAGCGTTAGCTCCTACAATGAGCAGTTCTTC. Translated, it gives CASSLDSVSSYNEQFF.

CDR3 residues: CASSEDGTSGLSPYF. The CDR3 nucleotides read TGTGCCAGCAGTGAAGATGGGACTAGCGGGTTATCTCCGTACTTC. This chain uses TRBV2 with TRBJ2-7; TRBD2 aligns across 12 bases. The ends lost 1 base at V and 12 bases at J; junction bases unmatched: 10. This CDR3 contains 15 residues. CDR1 SNHLY and CDR2 FYNNEI come from the germline V gene.

The J gene is TRBJ2-7, the V gene TRBV7-6; D is undetermined. CDR1 and CDR2 (germline): SGHVS, FNYEAQ. Trimming removed 0 bases from V and 3 bases from J, with 9 bases in between. The CDR3 sequence is 14 residues long. Written as DNA, the CDR3 is TGTGCCAGCAGCTTAGCGATGGGCGACTACGAGCAGTACTTC. It codes for CASSLAMGDYEQYF.

This rearrangement joins TRBV5-1 to TRBJ2-7; D tentatively reads TRBD1 or TRBD2 (6 bases each). Germline CDR1 and CDR2: SGHRS and YFSETQ. The CDR3 extends over 12 amino acids. The V end was cut by 6 bases, the J end by 7 bases, with 14 bases between. This CDR3 reads CASTWGAGEQYF. The DNA of the CDR3 is TGCGCCAGCACGTGGGGGGCTGGGGAGCAGTACTTC.

The CDR3 region is CASSLSTSGSSEQYF. Written as DNA, the CDR3 is TGTGCCAGCAGTTTATCAACTAGCGGGAGTTCCGAGCAGTACTTC. This chain joins TRBV27 and TRBJ2-7; 11 bases fit TRBD2. Germline loops: CDR1 MNHEY, CDR2 SMNVEV (reference sequence). The CDR3 covers 15 residues. With 0 bases clipped from V and 6 bases from J, the junction kept 4 bases outside the gene matches.

The V call is TRBV4-1, the J call TRBJ1-1, with a weak D call TRBD1 (5 bases). V lost 7 bases to trimming and J lost 4 bases, with 13 bases between them. From germline, CDR1 is MGHRA and CDR2 YSYEKL. The CDR3 consists of 13 residues. The CDR3 DNA is TGCGCCAGCACGCCGGGGACGAGCACTGAAGCTTTCTTT. Translating gives CASTPGTSTEAFF.

This chain joins TRBV2 and TRBJ1-5; no reliable D call. This CDR3 comprises 16 residues. Germline lookup yields CDR1 SNHLY and CDR2 FYNNEI. Trimming pared 1 base from V and 0 bases from J, leaving 10 bases between. The CDR3 coding sequence is TGTGCCAGCAGTGAAGTTGTCAGGCATAGCAATCAGCCCCAGCATTTT. It translates to CASSEVVRHSNQPQHF.

This clone turned up a few times. CDR3 sequence: CASHGQEYNEQFF. Written as DNA, the CDR3 is TGTGCCAGCCACGGACAGGAATACAATGAGCAGTTCTTC. The chain employs TRBV5-4 and TRBJ2-1, with 7 positions matching TRBD1. The length of the CDR3 is 13 residues. Germline V lookup: CDR1 SGHNT, CDR2 YYREEE (reference sequence). Unmatched junction bases numbered 5, after V lost 7 bases and J lost 4 bases.